One and the same sample provided the 9 T cell receptor beta chains below, sequenced in a study of chemoradiotherapy in HPV16-positive cancers. Assay used: immunoSEQ multiplex PCR; TCRdb lists only in-frame clones, some missing. The profile shows 10,000 to 15,000 clones, around 80% of them singletons. The sample was taken from a patient who underwent chemoradiotherapy. The receptors shown here come from a human donor with HPV-associated anogenital cancer.

Only a few counts were recorded for this clone. This chain connects TRBV7-2 to TRBJ2-2; D remains unclear. CDR1 is SGHTA and CDR2 is FQGNSA in the germline V gene. V was clipped by 0 bases and J by 8 bases, with 7 bases between them. The CDR3 has 13 residues. The CDR3 sequence: CASSLAGWGELFF. The DNA for the CDR3 is TGTGCCAGCAGCTTAGCGGGGTGGGGGGAGCTGTTTTTT.

The chain combines TRBV2 with TRBJ1-1, with D unclear. In germline, CDR1 is SNHLY, CDR2 FYNNEI. The CDR3 extends over 15 amino acids. V was shortened by 2 bases and J by 1 base, with 11 bases between the two germline ends. The CDR3 is CASSETWTANTEAFF. CDR3 bases: TGTGCCAGCAGTGAAACTTGGACGGCGAACACTGAAGCTTTCTTT.

The chain couples TRBV30 to TRBJ1-4; D perhaps matches TRBD1 (5 bases). This CDR3 spans 15 amino acids. Per germline, CDR1 GTSNPN and CDR2 SVGIG (reference sequence). The V and J ends lost 2 bases and 4 bases respectively, with 14 bases between them. CDR3 amino acids: CAWSLLLGVNEKLFF. The CDR3 coding sequence is TGTGCCTGGAGTCTCCTCCTGGGGGTTAATGAAAAACTGTTTTTT.

This chain links TRBV11-2 with TRBJ2-5, with 8 bases fitting TRBD2. This CDR3 is 16 amino acids long. V lost 7 bases, J lost 5 bases, and 15 bases stayed unmatched. The germline V gene encodes CDR1 SGHAT and CDR2 FQNNGV. In DNA form, the CDR3 reads TGTGCCAGCACCCCACGTGGGGCGGGGGGCCCGGAGACCCAGTACTTC. As protein: CASTPRGAGGPETQYF.

This clone was observed once. CDR3 coding DNA: TGTGCCAGCAGCTTACAGGGGCCTGACACCGGGGAGCTGTTTTTT. Protein product: CASSLQGPDTGELFF. This sequence joins TRBV7-2 and TRBJ2-2; TRBD1 is a possible D gene (6 bases). Germline CDR1 SGHTA, CDR2 FQGNSA. The germline V and J ends were trimmed by 2 bases and 3 bases, with 10 bases remaining between them. The CDR3 is 15 residues long.

The chain links TRBV19 to TRBJ2-1; either TRBD1 or TRBD2 may fit D (6 bases each). CDR3 length equals 16 residues. The germline V gene encodes CDR1 LNHDA and CDR2 SQIVND (reference sequence). V was trimmed by 2 bases and J by 6 bases, leaving 17 bases between them. The CDR3 coding sequence is TGTGCCAGTAGTATAAGCCGGGGGCCGACTTTCAATGAGCAGTTCTTC. It encodes CASSISRGPTFNEQFF.

DNA for the CDR3: TGTGCCAGCAGCCCGAGCGGGGGGTACCCGAATGAGCAGTTCTTC. Translated, it gives CASSPSGGYPNEQFF. The V and J genes are TRBV4-2 and TRBJ2-1, with TRBD2 matching 9 bases. With 4 bases clipped from V and 7 bases from J, the junction kept 8 bases outside the gene matches. The CDR3 totals 15 residues. Germline-derived CDR1 and CDR2 are LGHNA and YNFKEQ.

The chain joins TRBV27 to TRBJ1-5; D not certain. Deletions cut 5 bases from V and 4 bases from J, with 6 bases between. Germline V gene data show CDR1 as MNHEY and CDR2 as SMNVEV (reference sequence). The CDR3 consists of 12 residues. CDR3 bases: TGTGCCAGCAGTAGCCCGAATCAGCCCCAGCATTTT. As protein: CASSSPNQPQHF.

The genes are TRBV7-9 and TRBJ2-7, with 8 bases matching TRBD2. The V gene's germline CDR1 is SEHNR and CDR2 FQNEAQ (reference sequence). The V and J ends lost 2 bases and 2 bases, in that order; junction bases with no gene match: 5. The CDR3 is made up of 15 amino acids. Here the CDR3 reads CASSLLRRGAYEQYF. The CDR3 DNA reads TGTGCCAGCAGCTTACTGCGGCGGGGGGCCTACGAGCAGTACTTC.